These T cell receptor beta chains were read from a single sample in a study of T cells in Graves' hyperthyroidism and ophthalmopathy. TCRdb used MiXCR to reprocess the multiplex PCR reads, holding one entry per CDR3 protein. The top ten clones hold 8.2% of a sample with roughly 580,000 distinct CDR3 sequences, about 43% of them seen once. The sample consisted of peripheral blood or thyroid tissue (not recorded which). The origin of the receptors is a woman between 18 and 29 years old with Graves' hyperthyroidism. Both conserved end residues are part of each CDR3. Each record gives: clone size, J gene, V gene, CDR3 length, D gene, CDR3 protein, CDR3 DNA. The D gene is left open where the match is weak. For some rows the clone size is stated as once, few or many, or as a class when expanded; others skip it.

clone_size: -; j_call: TRBJ2-2; v_call: TRBV6-5; cdr3_length: 13; d_call: -; cdr3_aa: CAISYSKGEELFF; cdr3_nt: TGTGCCATCAGTTACTCGAAAGGGGAGGAGCTGTTTTTT
clone_size: few; j_call: TRBJ2-7; v_call: TRBV7-2; cdr3_length: 15; d_call: TRBD2; cdr3_aa: CASSKTSGSSPEQYF; cdr3_nt: TGTGCCAGCAGCAAAACTAGCGGGAGTTCTCCCGAGCAGTACTTC
clone_size: -; j_call: TRBJ1-1; v_call: TRBV9; cdr3_length: 16; d_call: -; cdr3_aa: CASSHAYGVVNTEAFF; cdr3_nt: TGTGCCAGCAGCCATGCGTATGGGGTCGTGAACACTGAAGCTTTCTTT
clone_size: few; j_call: TRBJ2-7; v_call: TRBV9; cdr3_length: 15; d_call: TRBD2; cdr3_aa: CASSSRLAGGHEQYF; cdr3_nt: TGTGCCAGCAGCTCTAGACTAGCGGGAGGCCACGAGCAGTACTTC
clone_size: -; j_call: TRBJ2-7; v_call: TRBV3-1; cdr3_length: 15; d_call: TRBD2; cdr3_aa: CASSQGNSGRYEQYF; cdr3_nt: TGTGCCAGCAGCCAAGGCAATAGCGGGAGATACGAGCAGTACTTC
clone_size: -; j_call: TRBJ1-4; v_call: TRBV10-3; cdr3_length: 15; d_call: -; cdr3_aa: CASSEYGGDNEKLFF; cdr3_nt: TGTGCCAGCAGTGAATACGGCGGTGATAATGAAAAACTGTTTTTT
clone_size: -; j_call: TRBJ2-6; v_call: TRBV11-2; cdr3_length: 16; d_call: -; cdr3_aa: CATSGAGSSGANVLTF; cdr3_nt: TGTGCCACCAGTGGGGCAGGTTCCTCCGGGGCCAACGTCCTGACTTTC
clone_size: -; j_call: TRBJ1-6; v_call: TRBV11-3; cdr3_length: 16; d_call: TRBD1; cdr3_aa: CASSPGVGQGNSPLHF; cdr3_nt: TGTGCCAGCAGTCCAGGAGTGGGACAGGGAAATTCACCCCTCCACTTT
clone_size: -; j_call: TRBJ2-7; v_call: TRBV12-3/TRBV12-4; cdr3_length: 13; d_call: TRBD1; cdr3_aa: CASGLTGAYEQYF; cdr3_nt: TGTGCTAGTGGCTTAACAGGGGCCTACGAGCAGTACTTC
clone_size: many; j_call: TRBJ2-6; v_call: TRBV29-1; cdr3_length: 16; d_call: TRBD2; cdr3_aa: CSVVFGEGPGANVLTF; cdr3_nt: TGCAGCGTTGTATTCGGGGAGGGTCCTGGGGCCAACGTCCTGACTTTC
clone_size: -; j_call: TRBJ1-2; v_call: TRBV12-3/TRBV12-4; cdr3_length: 12; d_call: -; cdr3_aa: CATGADGSSYTF; cdr3_nt: TGTGCCACCGGCGCCGACGGGTCTAGCTACACCTTC
clone_size: -; j_call: TRBJ2-5; v_call: TRBV7-6; cdr3_length: 15; d_call: TRBD1; cdr3_aa: CASSVDRGTQETQYF; cdr3_nt: TGTGCCAGCAGCGTCGACAGGGGGACCCAAGAGACCCAGTACTTC
clone_size: -; j_call: TRBJ1-6; v_call: TRBV20-1; cdr3_length: 14; d_call: -; cdr3_aa: CSARWQTGNSPLHF; cdr3_nt: TGCAGTGCTAGATGGCAGACGGGTAATTCACCCCTCCACTTT
clone_size: -; j_call: TRBJ1-4; v_call: TRBV2; cdr3_length: 12; d_call: -; cdr3_aa: CASSRTAGKLFF; cdr3_nt: TGTGCCAGCAGTAGGACAGCGGGAAAACTGTTTTTT
clone_size: few; j_call: TRBJ2-7; v_call: TRBV2; cdr3_length: 16; d_call: -; cdr3_aa: CASSDFRLAHRYEQYF; cdr3_nt: TGTGCCAGCAGTGACTTTCGGCTAGCGCACCGCTACGAGCAGTACTTC
clone_size: few; j_call: TRBJ1-6; v_call: TRBV2; cdr3_length: 15; d_call: TRBD1; cdr3_aa: CATGTGSSYNSPLHF; cdr3_nt: TGTGCCACCGGGACAGGGAGCTCCTATAATTCACCCCTCCACTTT
clone_size: many; j_call: TRBJ1-3; v_call: TRBV25-1; cdr3_length: 16; d_call: TRBD1; cdr3_aa: CASSDTCRGLENTIYF; cdr3_nt: TGTGCCAGCAGTGACACATGCAGGGGGCTCGAAAACACCATATATTTT
clone_size: -; j_call: TRBJ1-1; v_call: TRBV7-9; cdr3_length: 16; d_call: -; cdr3_aa: CASSLSLGPMNTEAFF; cdr3_nt: TGTGCCAGCAGCTTATCCCTCGGACCGATGAACACTGAAGCTTTCTTT
clone_size: -; j_call: TRBJ1-2; v_call: TRBV27; cdr3_length: 15; d_call: -; cdr3_aa: CASRTMRENHYGYTF; cdr3_nt: TGTGCCAGCAGAACGATGAGGGAAAACCACTATGGCTACACCTTC
clone_size: once; j_call: TRBJ2-2; v_call: TRBV7-3; cdr3_length: 15; d_call: -; cdr3_aa: CASRSLYPNTGELFF; cdr3_nt: TGTGCCAGCAGATCTTTGTACCCGAACACCGGGGAGCTGTTTTTT
clone_size: many; j_call: TRBJ2-5; v_call: TRBV2; cdr3_length: 10; d_call: -; cdr3_aa: CASSGAGPDF; cdr3_nt: TGTGCCAGCTCCGGGGCAGGGCCCGACTTC
clone_size: -; j_call: TRBJ1-6; v_call: TRBV25-1; cdr3_length: 15; d_call: -; cdr3_aa: CASSDRASYNSPLHF; cdr3_nt: TGTGCCAGCAGTGATCGGGCCTCCTATAATTCACCCCTCCACTTT
clone_size: many; j_call: TRBJ1-1; v_call: TRBV2; cdr3_length: 14; d_call: -; cdr3_aa: CASSEERTHTEAFF; cdr3_nt: TGTGCCAGCAGTGAAGAAAGAACCCACACTGAAGCTTTCTTT
clone_size: -; j_call: TRBJ1-5; v_call: TRBV18; cdr3_length: 15; d_call: -; cdr3_aa: CASSPTLGSNQPQHF; cdr3_nt: TGTGCCAGCTCACCAACCCTCGGCAGCAATCAGCCCCAGCATTTT
clone_size: many; j_call: TRBJ1-3; v_call: TRBV29-1; cdr3_length: 14; d_call: -; cdr3_aa: CSVGGSVDGNTIYF; cdr3_nt: TGCAGCGTCGGGGGCTCTGTAGACGGAAACACCATATATTTT
clone_size: few; j_call: TRBJ2-1; v_call: TRBV10-3; cdr3_length: 12; d_call: -; cdr3_aa: CAISESDNEQFF; cdr3_nt: TGTGCCATCAGTGAGTCGGACAATGAGCAGTTCTTC
clone_size: -; j_call: TRBJ1-1; v_call: TRBV7-9; cdr3_length: 15; d_call: -; cdr3_aa: CASSSSTGLHTEAFF; cdr3_nt: TGTGCCAGCAGCTCATCGACAGGCCTTCACACTGAAGCTTTCTTT
clone_size: -; j_call: TRBJ2-6; v_call: TRBV29-1; cdr3_length: 14; d_call: -; cdr3_aa: CSVVGGPGANVLTF; cdr3_nt: TGCAGCGTCGTCGGGGGGCCTGGGGCCAACGTCCTGACTTTC
clone_size: -; j_call: TRBJ2-5; v_call: TRBV25-1; cdr3_length: 11; d_call: -; cdr3_aa: CARAAGETQYF; cdr3_nt: TGTGCTAGAGCGGCGGGAGAGACCCAGTACTTC
clone_size: few; j_call: TRBJ2-6; v_call: TRBV2; cdr3_length: 17; d_call: -; cdr3_aa: CASRTDRLVTGANVLTF; cdr3_nt: TGTGCCAGCAGGACTGATCGTTTAGTAACTGGGGCCAACGTCCTGACTTTC
clone_size: few; j_call: TRBJ1-2; v_call: TRBV20-1; cdr3_length: 15; d_call: -; cdr3_aa: CSARDGSGNNYGYTF; cdr3_nt: TGCAGTGCTAGAGATGGGTCCGGGAATAACTATGGCTACACCTTC
clone_size: -; j_call: TRBJ1-6; v_call: TRBV10-3; cdr3_length: 14; d_call: -; cdr3_aa: CAISSTGTNSPLHF; cdr3_nt: TGTGCCATCAGTAGTACAGGGACCAATTCACCCCTCCACTTT
clone_size: -; j_call: TRBJ1-1; v_call: TRBV20-1; cdr3_length: 12; d_call: -; cdr3_aa: CSARPVFSEAFF; cdr3_nt: TGCAGTGCTAGACCAGTATTTTCTGAAGCTTTCTTT
clone_size: once; j_call: TRBJ2-2; v_call: TRBV20-1; cdr3_length: 14; d_call: -; cdr3_aa: CSARYSVGTGELFF; cdr3_nt: TGCAGTGCGCGCTACAGCGTTGGAACCGGGGAGCTGTTTTTT
clone_size: -; j_call: TRBJ2-1; v_call: TRBV25-1; cdr3_length: 14; d_call: -; cdr3_aa: CASSFRRGHNEQFF; cdr3_nt: TGTGCCAGCAGTTTCCGGCGCGGGCACAATGAGCAGTTCTTC
clone_size: -; j_call: TRBJ1-2; v_call: TRBV2; cdr3_length: 12; d_call: -; cdr3_aa: CTSSYRAYGYTF; cdr3_nt: TGTACCAGCAGTTACAGGGCCTATGGCTACACCTTC
clone_size: -; j_call: TRBJ1-1; v_call: TRBV12-3/TRBV12-4; cdr3_length: 13; d_call: -; cdr3_aa: CASSLLDRTEAFF; cdr3_nt: TGTGCCAGCAGTTTACTGGACAGAACTGAAGCTTTCTTT
clone_size: many; j_call: TRBJ2-5; v_call: TRBV20-1; cdr3_length: 13; d_call: -; cdr3_aa: CSAPRRDGETQYF; cdr3_nt: TGCAGTGCTCCCCGGCGGGATGGGGAGACCCAGTACTTC
clone_size: -; j_call: TRBJ1-2; v_call: TRBV7-2; cdr3_length: 14; d_call: -; cdr3_aa: CASSYRTEEYGYTF; cdr3_nt: TGTGCCAGCAGCTACCGGACGGAGGAATATGGCTACACCTTC
clone_size: many; j_call: TRBJ1-2; v_call: TRBV7-3; cdr3_length: 14; d_call: -; cdr3_aa: CASSLASGVDGYTF; cdr3_nt: TGTGCCAGCAGCTTAGCCTCAGGGGTCGATGGCTACACCTTC
clone_size: few; j_call: TRBJ2-5; v_call: TRBV20-1; cdr3_length: 11; d_call: -; cdr3_aa: CSARGTRRQDF; cdr3_nt: TGCAGTGCTAGAGGCACTCGGAGGCAGGACTTC
clone_size: few; j_call: TRBJ1-1; v_call: TRBV20-1; cdr3_length: 12; d_call: -; cdr3_aa: CSAQGRNTEAFF; cdr3_nt: TGCAGTGCTCAGGGCCGGAACACTGAAGCTTTCTTT
clone_size: many; j_call: TRBJ2-7; v_call: TRBV7-9; cdr3_length: 13; d_call: -; cdr3_aa: CASSPSDANEQYF; cdr3_nt: TGTGCCAGCAGCCCAAGTGACGCGAACGAGCAGTACTTC
clone_size: once; j_call: TRBJ1-2; v_call: TRBV15; cdr3_length: 15; d_call: -; cdr3_aa: CATSSPGTASWGYTF; cdr3_nt: TGTGCCACCAGCAGCCCCGGGACGGCCAGTTGGGGCTACACCTTC
clone_size: many; j_call: TRBJ2-2; v_call: TRBV15; cdr3_length: 17; d_call: TRBD2; cdr3_aa: CATSSSRLAPNTGELFF; cdr3_nt: TGTGCCACCAGCAGCTCCCGACTAGCGCCGAACACCGGGGAGCTGTTTTTT
clone_size: -; j_call: TRBJ1-2; v_call: TRBV10-2; cdr3_length: 14; d_call: TRBD1; cdr3_aa: CASSGTGEPYGYTF; cdr3_nt: TGCGCCAGCAGCGGTACAGGGGAACCCTATGGCTACACCTTC
clone_size: -; j_call: TRBJ2-7; v_call: TRBV2; cdr3_length: 11; d_call: -; cdr3_aa: CASSGGPKQYF; cdr3_nt: TGTGCCAGCAGTGGGGGTCCCAAGCAGTACTTC
clone_size: few; j_call: TRBJ2-2; v_call: TRBV20-1; cdr3_length: 13; d_call: TRBD2; cdr3_aa: CSVEREFTGELFF; cdr3_nt: TGCAGTGTGGAGCGGGAGTTCACCGGGGAGCTGTTTTTT
clone_size: -; j_call: TRBJ2-7; v_call: TRBV20-1; cdr3_length: 14; d_call: TRBD1; cdr3_aa: CSARESGGPYEQYF; cdr3_nt: TGCAGTGCTAGAGAGTCAGGGGGCCCCTACGAGCAGTACTTC
clone_size: -; j_call: TRBJ2-5; v_call: TRBV2; cdr3_length: 14; d_call: -; cdr3_aa: CASTEDRNQETQYF; cdr3_nt: TGTGCCAGCACGGAAGACAGGAACCAAGAGACCCAGTACTTC
clone_size: many; j_call: TRBJ1-1; v_call: TRBV24-1; cdr3_length: 13; d_call: -; cdr3_aa: CATSDSDRVRAFF; cdr3_nt: TGTGCCACCAGTGACTCTGACCGGGTTCGAGCTTTCTTT
clone_size: -; j_call: TRBJ2-7; v_call: TRBV19; cdr3_length: 15; d_call: TRBD2; cdr3_aa: CASSYLTSGRDEQYF; cdr3_nt: TGTGCCAGCAGTTATCTGACTAGCGGGAGAGACGAGCAGTACTTC